These 14 T cell receptor beta chains came from one sample sequenced in a study of beta chain features in type 1 diabetes. Reverse transcribing all isolated RNA meant expressed TCRB transcripts were sequenced. Data came from immunoSEQ multiplex PCR; TCRdb stores just in-frame clones and leaves some out. The data show around 430,000 clones, about 32% seen once. Sample: naive CD4+ T cells from blood. The receptors come from a man aged 18 to 29 in good health.

This clone was counted between two and nine times. As DNA, the CDR3 is TGTGCCAGCAGCGGGGGATTTATTCGAGAGCAGTACTTC. Its protein product is CASSGGFIREQYF. The chain joins TRBV7-2 to TRBJ2-7; D may match TRBD1 or TRBD2 (5 bases each). This CDR3 has 13 amino acids. V shed 5 bases and J shed 7 bases, with 15 bases lying between them. Germline lookup yields CDR1 SGHTA and CDR2 FQGNSA.

The rearrangement uses TRBV5-6 and TRBJ2-5; no clear D. Trimming pared 5 bases from V and 5 bases from J, leaving 16 bases between. The V gene's germline CDR1 is SGHDT and CDR2 YYEEEE. This CDR3 contains 14 residues. CDR3 sequence: CASREGRLRETQYF. The CDR3 DNA is TGTGCCAGCAGGGAAGGCCGACTCCGGGAGACCCAGTACTTC. Full variable domain (remainder filled in from reference TRBV5-6 and TRBJ2-5): DAGVTQSPTHLIKTRGQQVTLRCSPKSGHDTVSWYQQALGQGPQFIFQYYEEEERQRGNFPDRFSGHQFPNYSSELNVNALLLGDSALYLCASREGRLRETQYFGPGTRLLVL.

This clone was detected only once. The CDR3 DNA is TGTGCCAGCAGTGGAGGCCGTTCAAGCTCCTACAATGAGCAGTTCTTC. Its translation: CASSGGRSSSYNEQFF. This chain links TRBV2 with TRBJ2-1; D remains unclear. Deletions cut 4 bases from V and 0 bases from J, with 13 bases between. CDR1 is SNHLY, CDR2 FYNNEI, per germline. The CDR3 has 16 residues.

The CDR3 nucleotides read TGCAGCGTTGGGTTGACAGGGGGCACCGGGGAGCTGTTTTTT. Encoded protein: CSVGLTGGTGELFF. The rearrangement uses TRBV29-1 and TRBJ2-2, with 9 bases aligning to TRBD1. The CDR3 extends over 14 amino acids. With 4 bases clipped from V and 4 bases from J, the junction kept 4 bases outside the gene matches. CDR1 SQVTM and CDR2 ANQGSEA come from the germline V gene.

The chain uses TRBV7-2 and TRBJ2-1; 7 positions match TRBD1. The junction had 3 bases not matched to a gene; V was cut back by 2 bases and J by 5 bases. This CDR3 has 14 residues. Germline CDR1 and CDR2: SGHTA and FQGNSA. The CDR3 nucleotides are TGTGCCAGCAGCTTAAACAGGGGTGACAATGAGCAGTTCTTC. It encodes CASSLNRGDNEQFF.

The chain recombines TRBV30 with TRBJ2-6; D uncertain. V lost 2 bases to trimming and J lost 0 bases, with 8 bases between them. The CDR3 extends over 15 amino acids. In germline, CDR1 is GTSNPN, CDR2 SVGIG (reference sequence). DNA of the CDR3: TGTGCCTGGAGTTTCGGGTACTCTGGGGCCAACGTCCTGACTTTC. Protein product: CAWSFGYSGANVLTF.

Only a few counts were recorded for this clone. The chain carries TRBV9 and TRBJ1-3; D unclear. Trimming removed 2 bases at V and 12 bases at J, with 21 bases between. The CDR3 spans 15 residues. Looked up from germline, CDR1 is SGDLS and CDR2 is YYNGEE. The CDR3 spells CASSVLPPPGERIYF. As DNA, the CDR3 is TGTGCCAGCAGCGTCCTCCCTCCCCCAGGCGAGCGCATATATTTT.

The chain has TRBV29-1 and TRBJ2-5, with 8 bases lining up with TRBD1. The CDR3 sequence is 13 residues long. Germline assignment: CDR1 SQVTM and CDR2 ANQGSEA. V dropped 6 bases and J dropped 5; count of bases not matched to a gene: 8. In nucleotides, the CDR3 is TGCAGCGTGAGACAGGGGATATGGGAGACCCAGTACTTC. It translates to CSVRQGIWETQYF.

This clone came up a few times. J is TRBJ2-3 and V is TRBV5-1; D gene uncertain. The germline gives CDR1 SGHRS, CDR2 YFSETQ. This CDR3 is built from 14 residues. V was clipped by 0 bases and J by 0 bases, with 5 bases between them. The CDR3 coding sequence is TGCGCCAGCAGCTTGGCCCCCAGCACAGATACGCAGTATTTT. Translated: CASSLAPSTDTQYF.

The chain employs TRBV7-8 and TRBJ2-7; D ambiguous. V shed 0 bases and J shed 6 bases, with 9 bases lying between them. This CDR3 spans 13 amino acids. Germline V gives CDR1 SGHVS, CDR2 FQNEAQ. The CDR3 region is CASSLARAGEQYF. The CDR3 DNA reads as TGTGCCAGCAGCTTAGCGAGAGCAGGCGAGCAGTACTTC.

This clone showed up just once. This chain connects TRBV4-2 to TRBJ2-7; TRBD1 is a possible D gene (5 bases). CDR1 and CDR2 (germline): LGHNA, YNFKEQ. V was clipped by 3 bases and J by 7 bases, with 19 bases between them. This CDR3 contains 15 residues. The CDR3, as DNA: TGTGCCAGCAGCCACACAGGAAGTGGGTCGTCTGAGCAGTACTTC. This sequence encodes CASSHTGSGSSEQYF.

As regards this clone: The identical CDR3 is also encoded by other nucleotide sequences in the sample. This sequence joins TRBV7-2 and TRBJ2-3; TRBD2 matches 12 bases. CDR3 size: 15 residues. J was trimmed by 1 base and V by 6 bases; bases with no gene match: 2. CDR1 and CDR2 (germline): SGHTA, FQGNSA. The CDR3 region has the DNA TGTGCCAGCAGTTCTAGCGGGAGGGGCACAGATACGCAGTATTTT. Encoded protein: CASSSSGRGTDTQYF.

V is TRBV5-4 and J is TRBJ2-1; 8 nucleotides line up with TRBD2. Per the germline V gene, CDR1 is SGHNT and CDR2 is YYREEE (reference sequence). The CDR3 is 15 amino acids. After removal of 5 bases from V and 4 bases from J, the junction contained 8 bases not matched to a gene. CDR3 residues: CASSPGTREYNEQFF. The DNA for the CDR3 is TGTGCCAGCAGTCCCGGGACTAGAGAGTACAATGAGCAGTTCTTC.

V and J are TRBV5-6 and TRBJ2-3; D is possibly TRBD2 (6 bases). The CDR3 extends over 15 amino acids. CDR1 is SGHDT, CDR2 YYEEEE, per germline. V lost 2 bases, J lost 3 bases, and 13 bases lay in between. The CDR3 sequence is CASSFLGGSTDTQYF. The CDR3 DNA sequence: TGTGCCAGCAGCTTTCTGGGGGGATCTACAGATACGCAGTATTTT.